The 20 T cell receptor beta chains reported below all come from one sample, sequenced in a study of regulatory T cells in long-lasting Graves disease. TCR beta libraries were built with iRepertoire HTBI primers and Arm-PCR of CDR3 regions. Via MiXCR, TCRdb re-called the multiplex PCR reads, giving one row per CDR3 protein. This sample carries hundreds of thousands of distinct CDR3 sequences, 16% of them seen once, and the ten largest clones take roughly 18%. As for time point: newly diagnosed GD, antithyroid drugs for less than 3 months. The TCR library was prepared using RNA isolated from PBMCs. The data were also submitted as part of a second study, on T cells in Graves' hyperthyroidism and ophthalmopathy.

The specimen was peripheral blood mononuclear cells (PBMCs), collected at new diagnosis, from a patient treated with antithyroid drugs. The receptors derive from a woman aged 25 to 39 with Graves disease.

V gene TRBV5-4 combines with J gene TRBJ2-7; D call uncertain. The length of the CDR3 is 15 residues. V dropped 2 bases and J dropped 2 bases, with 14 bases sitting between them. Germline assignment: CDR1 SGHNT and CDR2 YYREEE (reference sequence). The CDR3 nucleotides read TGTGCCAGCAGCTTATCGGCCTCCCAGACCTACGAGCAGTACTTC. Amino acid sequence: CASSLSASQTYEQYF.

The chain carries TRBV6-9 and TRBJ2-7; 7 bases match TRBD1. The trim removed 4 bases at V and 9 bases at J, leaving 9 bases unmatched. The germline V gene encodes CDR1 MNHGY and CDR2 SVAAGI. The CDR3 has 13 residues. DNA for the CDR3: TGTGCCAGCAGTTCGCGACAGGGTAAAGGGCAGTACTTC. It specifies CASSSRQGKGQYF.

This clonotype was seen only a few times. Relative to the germline gene, one junction end is altered; a read error may explain this. This chain uses TRBV28 with TRBJ2-2, with D unresolved. The CDR3 is 14 residues long. The germline V gene has CDR1 MDHEN and CDR2 SYDVKM. The CDR3 sequence is CASSSTRNSGELFF. The CDR3 coding sequence is TGTGCCAGCAGTTCAACACGGAACAGCGGGGAGCTGTTTTTT.

This clonotype was detected only a few times. The chain carries TRBV27 and TRBJ2-7; 7 bases are a match to TRBD2. Germline V CDR1 and CDR2: MNHEY, SMNVEV (reference sequence). The CDR3 is 13 residues long. V gave up 5 bases and J gave up 5 bases; unmatched junction bases: 6. The CDR3 here is CASSLQSGNEQYF. CDR3 sequence (DNA): TGTGCCAGCAGTCTCCAAAGCGGGAACGAGCAGTACTTC.

The CDR3 here is CASSLDRQLRNTIYF. CDR3 bases: TGTGCCAGCAGCCTGGATCGGCAACTCAGAAACACCATATATTTT. The rearrangement uses TRBV3-1 and TRBJ1-3; D not resolved. In germline, CDR1 is LGHDT, CDR2 YNNKEL (reference sequence). CDR3 size: 15 residues. V shed 4 bases and J shed 5 bases, with 15 bases lying between them.

This clonotype has a count of ten or more. V and J are TRBV2 and TRBJ2-5; D is ambiguous. CDR1 SNHLY and CDR2 FYNNEI come from the germline V gene. The CDR3 is made up of 13 amino acids. The V gene lost 3 bases and the J gene lost 3 bases, with 8 bases spanning the gap. CDR3 sequence: CASSDIAKETQYF. CDR3 sequence (DNA): TGTGCCAGCAGTGATATTGCCAAAGAGACCCAGTACTTC. The full variable domain, in which reference TRBV2 and TRBJ2-5 provide the parts outside the CDR3, is EPEVTQTPSHQVTQMGQEVILRCVPISNHLYFYWYRQILGQKVEFLVSFYNNEISEKSEIFDDQFSVERPDGSNFTLKIRSTKLEDSAMYFCASSDIAKETQYFGPGTRLLVL.

The CDR3 DNA reads as TGTGCCGGACAGGGGAGCTCCTATAATTCACCCCTCCACTTT. Its translation is CAGQGSSYNSPLHF. The chain uses TRBV6-1 and TRBJ1-6, with 9 bases lining up with TRBD1. V shed 11 bases, J shed 0 bases, and the junction held 2 bases outside the gene matches. CDR1 and CDR2 from the germline V gene are MNHNS and SASEGT. The CDR3 sequence is 14 residues long.

This clonotype occurred many times. The CDR3 nucleotides read TGCAGTGCTCCGCCTCCGGACAGGGTTTCCTACGAGCAGTACTTC. Its translation is CSAPPPDRVSYEQYF. The rearrangement uses TRBV20-1 and TRBJ2-7; TRBD1 agrees at 8 bases. Germline V gene lookup returns CDR1 DFQATT and CDR2 SNEGSKA (reference sequence). The CDR3 totals 15 residues. Unmatched junction bases numbered 10, after V lost 5 bases and J lost 1 base.

This clonotype was observed a few times. V is TRBV6-1 and J is TRBJ1-2; D is unclear. CDR3 length equals 13 residues. V lost 6 bases and J lost 1, with 9 bases in between. CDR1 and CDR2 from the germline V gene are MNHNS and SASEGT. The CDR3 sequence is CASRRDLNYGYTF. The CDR3 DNA sequence: TGTGCCAGCAGGAGAGACCTTAACTATGGCTACACCTTC.

This clonotype was recorded a few times. This sequence joins TRBV7-9 and TRBJ1-6; D uncertain. This CDR3 spans 12 amino acids. The germline V gene encodes CDR1 SEHNR and CDR2 FQNEAQ (reference sequence). The ends were cut back, 5 bases at V and 11 bases at J, with 10 bases in the middle. CDR3 protein: CASSRDEAPLHF. The CDR3 nucleotides read TGTGCCAGCAGCCGAGATGAGGCACCCCTCCACTTT.

This clonotype was counted ten times or more. This rearrangement joins TRBV28 to TRBJ2-7; TRBD2 matches 8 bases. With V trimmed by 3 bases and J by 5 bases, 15 bases remained unmatched. CDR3 length equals 17 residues. The germline CDR1 and CDR2 sequences are MDHEN and SYDVKM. The CDR3 here is CASSFPPFRGRFNEQYF. The DNA for the CDR3 is TGTGCCAGCAGTTTTCCCCCGTTCCGCGGGAGGTTCAACGAGCAGTACTTC.

In this sample, this clonotype turned up many times. This sequence joins TRBV6-2 or TRBV6-3 and TRBJ1-2; the D gene is possibly TRBD1 (6 bases). The V end lost 2 bases, the J end lost 2 bases, and 18 bases lay between the germline ends. CDR1 and CDR2 from the germline V gene are MNHEY and SVGEGT. The CDR3 extends over 17 amino acids. The CDR3 sequence is CASSYNLPVDRNYGYTF. CDR3 DNA sequence: TGTGCCAGCAGTTACAATCTCCCGGTGGACAGAAACTATGGCTACACCTTC.

This clonotype was counted a few times. The junction departs from germline at one end; a sequencing error may be responsible. The chain uses TRBV6-5 and TRBJ2-3, with D perhaps matching TRBD1 (7 bases). The end of the DNA is better explained by TRBJ2-1, so the J call may be wrong. The CDR3 is 17 residues long. Germline CDR1 reads MNHEY; CDR2 reads SVGAGI. CDR3 nucleotides: TGTGCCAGCAGTTCCCTTTTTGCGGGACAGACTTACAACGAGCAGTTCTTC. Protein sequence: CASSSLFAGQTYNEQFF.

The chain employs TRBV12-5 and TRBJ2-1; 9 nucleotides match TRBD2. With V trimmed by 0 bases and J by 7 bases, 10 bases remained unmatched. CDR3 length: 17 residues. CDR1 LGHNT and CDR2 FRNRAP come from the germline V gene. The CDR3 nucleotides read TGTGCTAGTGGTTTGGTAGCGACTAGCGGCCGGGGGAATGAGCAGTTCTTC. Amino acid sequence: CASGLVATSGRGNEQFF.

This clonotype was recorded many times. V and J are TRBV7-9 and TRBJ2-7, with D unclear. CDR1 and CDR2 (germline): SEHNR, FQNEAQ (reference sequence). The ends were cut back, 4 bases at V and 4 bases at J, with 14 bases in the middle. The CDR3 totals 14 residues. DNA of the CDR3: TGTGCCAGCAGCTCAGATCGGCCGCCATACGAGCAGTACTTC. Amino acids: CASSSDRPPYEQYF.

V and J are TRBV30 and TRBJ2-3; 7 nucleotides agree with TRBD2. The length of the CDR3 is 14 residues. Per the germline V gene, CDR1 is GTSNPN and CDR2 is SVGIG (reference sequence). After removal of 1 base from V and 6 bases from J, the junction contained 7 bases not matched to a gene. This CDR3 is CAWSAGGSADTQYF. CDR3 nucleotide sequence: TGTGCCTGGAGTGCGGGCGGGAGTGCCGATACGCAGTATTTT.

This chain links TRBV20-1 with TRBJ1-6, with 7 bases lining up with TRBD1. Germline V lookup: CDR1 DFQATT, CDR2 SNEGSKA (reference sequence). J lost 0 bases, V lost 0 bases, and 11 bases had no gene match. This CDR3 is 19 amino acids long. CDR3 region: CSARDLFGQASSYNSPLHF. CDR3 DNA sequence: TGCAGTGCTAGAGATCTCTTCGGACAGGCGAGCTCCTATAATTCACCCCTCCACTTT.

This clonotype was observed a handful of times. The chain carries TRBV5-6 and TRBJ2-7, with D possibly TRBD1 on 6 matching bases. V was pared by 6 bases and J by 6 bases, with 10 bases between. The germline V gene has CDR1 SGHDT and CDR2 YYEEEE. The CDR3 runs to 11 residues. The CDR3: CASTQGGEQYF. For the CDR3, the DNA is TGTGCCAGCACACAAGGGGGCGAGCAGTACTTC.

This clonotype has a count of ten or more. The chain uses TRBV3-1 and TRBJ2-7; D is unresolved. Germline CDR1 and CDR2: LGHDT and YNNKEL (reference sequence). The V end lost 3 bases, the J end lost 7 bases, and 13 bases lay between the germline ends. The CDR3 is 13 amino acids. The CDR3 reads CASSHGTLREQYF. CDR3 in DNA: TGTGCCAGCAGCCACGGCACGCTTCGGGAGCAGTACTTC.

The rearrangement uses TRBV6-2 or TRBV6-3 and TRBJ1-2, with TRBD1 identical over 9 bases. The junction had 4 bases not matched to a gene; V was cut back by 0 bases and J by 5 bases. Per germline, CDR1 MNHEY and CDR2 SVGEGT. The CDR3 length is 15 residues. The CDR3 DNA follows: TGTGCCAGCAGTTACTCGACAGGGGGGCGGTATGGCTACACCTTC. As protein: CASSYSTGGRYGYTF.